The 3 T cell receptor beta chains below were found in one sample sequenced in a study of blood T cell repertoires in COVID-19. The protocol was immunoSEQ multiplex PCR, while the TCRdb copy is restricted to in-frame clones and leaves out a portion. The sample consists of about 140,000 clones, roughly 86% of them appearing once. Sequences were obtained from peripheral blood. The receptors stem from a man aged 45 to 65 with active or convalescent COVID-19.

J is TRBJ1-3 and V is TRBV19, with no clear D. This CDR3 contains 16 residues. Germline V gene lookup returns CDR1 LNHDA and CDR2 SQIVND (reference sequence). The V and J ends lost 3 bases and 0 bases respectively, with 12 bases between them. CDR3 nucleotide sequence: TGTGCCAGTAGTATTCCGGGTGGCGCCTCTGGAAACACCATATATTTT. This encodes CASSIPGGASGNTIYF.

V gene TRBV11-1 combines with J gene TRBJ2-5, with D uncertain. This CDR3 comprises 13 residues. The V and J ends lost 1 base and 3 bases respectively, with 6 bases between them. CDR1 SGHAT and CDR2 FQDESV come from the germline V gene (reference sequence). The CDR3 DNA reads TGTGCCAGCAGCTTAGGTTTCGAAGAGACCCAGTACTTC. This translates into CASSLGFEETQYF.

The rearrangement joins TRBV19 to TRBJ1-1; 8 positions agree with TRBD1. The junction had 2 bases not matched to a gene; V was cut back by 5 bases and J by 3 bases. Germline V gene sequence: CDR1 LNHDA, CDR2 SQIVND (reference sequence). CDR3 length: 13 residues. This chain's CDR3 is CASSSQGDTEAFF. The CDR3 DNA follows: TGTGCCAGTAGTTCACAGGGGGACACTGAAGCTTTCTTT.